What follows is one TCR beta chain and its context. Its antigen is undetermined. The CDR3 runs 14 residues. The V end was cut by 7 bases, the J end by 2 bases, with 16 bases between. Germline CDR1 reads SGHRS; CDR2 reads YFSETQ. These data come from a study of T cell responses to AZD1222 COVID-19 vaccine. Points from the study as a whole: Vaccination with two AZD1222 doses was followed by a rise in Spike-specific TCR breadth and depth.

Clones were sequenced by immunoSEQ multiplex PCR, and TCRdb holds only the in-frame ones, with some missing. This repertoire shows more than 140,000 clones, 70% to 90% found once; its top ten account for more than 2%. This chain uses TRBV5-1 with TRBJ2-7; either TRBD1 or TRBD2 may fit D (7 bases each). The source is an adult in good health. The source material was peripheral blood, sampled on day 0 of AZD1222 vaccination. The CDR3 sequence is CASFQGGKTYEQYF. The CDR3 DNA follows: TGCGCCAGCTTCCAGGGGGGGAAAACCTACGAGCAGTACTTC.